These 30 T cell receptor beta chains were sequenced from one sample in a study of spatial heterogeneity in lung cancer (dated by TCRdb to between 2018 and 2020). Libraries were built with 5' RACE. The listed sequencing device is NextSeq 500. Starting from the raw public reads, TCRdb applied fastp trimming at Q25, assembled clones with MiXCR and retained in-frame beta chains. Each entry is one CDR3 protein sequence, shown with its most common DNA and genes. The sample yields around 6,000 distinct CDR3 sequences; under 15% were counted once. The ten largest clones take up approximately 17% of the sample. Reading the label with the study, this specimen's time point is: sample taken at primary tumor resection. For TCR sequencing, whole RNA was extracted from tumor and nontumor lung tissue, or from cryopreserved PBMC samples, and no cell sorting was done. The sample was normal lung tissue next to the tumor, taken at surgery. The receptors derive from a male donor with early-stage non-small cell lung cancer.

This clonotype ranks as medium-sized (0.01 to 0.1%). The chain couples TRBV10-3 to TRBJ2-7, with D unclear. CDR1 and CDR2 from the germline V gene are ENHRY and SYGVKD. The V end lost 2 bases, the J end lost 0 bases, and 14 bases lay between the germline ends. This CDR3 is 16 amino acids long. The CDR3 coding sequence is TGTGCCATCAGTGAGCCGACCCTAAGGAGCTCCTACGAGCAGTACTTC. Translating gives CAISEPTLRSSYEQYF.

At least ten counts were recorded for this clonotype. V and J are TRBV12-3 or TRBV12-4 and TRBJ2-3; D is ambiguous. Trimming left V 7 bases short and J 2 bases short, with 25 bases between. The CDR3 consists of 18 residues. The CDR3 nucleotides are TGTGCCAGCACCTACTCCAACCGGGCCGCAACCCCCACAGATACGCAGTATTTT. It yields the protein CASTYSNRAATPTDTQYF.

In its sample, this clonotype is medium-sized. CDR3 DNA: TGCAGTGCCCTTGACAGGGCAGGTTCACCCCTCCACTTT. Encoded protein: CSALDRAGSPLHF. The rearrangement links TRBV20-1 to TRBJ1-6; TRBD1 matches 7 bases. Germline trimming cut 6 bases from V and 9 bases from J; bases unmatched to any gene: 8. The germline V gene encodes CDR1 DFQATT and CDR2 SNEGSKA (reference sequence). The CDR3 is made up of 13 amino acids.

J is TRBJ2-3 and V is TRBV27; TRBD2 matches 8 bases. Looked up from germline, CDR1 is MNHEY and CDR2 is SMNVEV (reference sequence). The CDR3 extends over 16 amino acids. J lost 0 bases, V lost 6 bases, and 8 bases had no gene match. The CDR3 protein is CASSRLAGSSTDTQYF. Here the CDR3 DNA reads TGTGCCAGCAGCCGATTAGCGGGATCTAGCACAGATACGCAGTATTTT.

This clonotype was seen a single time. V is TRBV29-1 and J is TRBJ2-3; D call uncertain. The germline V gene encodes CDR1 SQVTM and CDR2 ANQGSEA. V shed 7 bases and J shed 1 base, with 15 bases lying between them. The CDR3 spans 14 residues. CDR3 amino acids: CSALRADGTDTQYF. CDR3 DNA: TGCAGCGCCCTACGGGCCGACGGCACAGATACGCAGTATTTT.

This clonotype was observed at least ten times. The J gene is TRBJ1-4, the V gene TRBV7-9, with D possibly TRBD1 on 6 matching bases. CDR1 is SEHNR and CDR2 is FQNEAQ in the germline V gene (reference sequence). The CDR3 is 15 residues long. Trimming cost V 0 bases and J 7 bases, with 12 bases left between them. This chain's CDR3 is CASSLAQGRGEKLFF. The CDR3 coding sequence is TGTGCCAGCAGCTTAGCCCAGGGGAGGGGTGAAAAACTGTTTTTT.

This clonotype has more than one count but fewer than ten. The chain links TRBV29-1 to TRBJ2-7; D might be TRBD1 (6 bases). CDR1 and CDR2 from the germline V gene are SQVTM and ANQGSEA. The CDR3 has 15 amino acids. Deletions cut 0 bases from V and 2 bases from J, with 14 bases between. CDR3 DNA: TGCAGCGTTGAAGATCGTGGGACACCGGCCTACGAGCAGTACTTC. It translates to CSVEDRGTPAYEQYF.

By sample fraction, this clonotype is medium-sized. The chain uses TRBV9 and TRBJ2-1, with D perhaps TRBD2 (6 bases). Germline V lookup: CDR1 SGDLS, CDR2 YYNGEE. The CDR3 runs 15 residues. The V end lost 0 bases, the J end lost 10 bases, and 17 bases lay between the germline ends. The CDR3 region is CASSVVLAGNEEQFF. The CDR3 region has the DNA TGTGCCAGCAGCGTAGTCCTCGCGGGAAACGAGGAGCAGTTCTTC.

This clonotype was observed many times. The chain recombines TRBV11-2 with TRBJ2-3, with 8 nucleotides matching TRBD1. The CDR3 has 15 amino acids. Germline trimming cut 6 bases from V and 2 bases from J; bases unmatched to any gene: 7. The germline V gene has CDR1 SGHAT and CDR2 FQNNGV. CDR3 amino acids: CASRDRQGFTDTQYF. The CDR3 region has the DNA TGTGCCAGCAGAGACCGACAGGGGTTCACAGATACGCAGTATTTT.

By sample fraction, this clonotype is medium-sized. The V gene is TRBV7-2, the J gene TRBJ2-7; no definite D call. Germline CDR1 reads SGHTA; CDR2 reads FQGNSA. Trimming took off 1 base at V and 5 bases at J, with 18 bases between the two ends. The CDR3 loop spans 16 amino acids. The CDR3 DNA sequence: TGTGCCAGCAGCTTAGATCGGCACGCGGTTGGGCACGAGCAGTACTTC. Protein product: CASSLDRHAVGHEQYF.

This clonotype was observed at least ten times. The CDR3 DNA reads as TGCGCCAGCAGCCAAACTAGCGGGGCGAGCTACGAGCAGTACTTC. This encodes CASSQTSGASYEQYF. This rearrangement joins TRBV4-3 to TRBJ2-7, with 10 bases identical to TRBD2. CDR3 length: 15 residues. Germline CDR1 is LGHNA and CDR2 is YSLEER. J lost 3 bases, V lost 2 bases, and 4 bases had no gene match.

This clonotype was counted many times. The CDR3 is CASSQIGQGVNYEQYF. CDR3 nucleotides: TGTGCCAGCTCACAGATCGGACAGGGGGTTAACTACGAGCAGTACTTC. The chain recombines TRBV18 with TRBJ2-7; 10 nucleotides align to TRBD1. V shed 4 bases and J 3 bases; nucleotides not matched to a gene: 9. Looked up from germline, CDR1 is KGHSH and CDR2 is LQKENI. CDR3 length: 16 residues.

By share of the sample, this clonotype is medium-sized. The chain uses TRBV11-2 and TRBJ2-1, with a weak D call TRBD1 (6 bases). This CDR3 has 13 residues. V was clipped by 5 bases and J by 13 bases, with 18 bases between them. Looked up from germline, CDR1 is SGHAT and CDR2 is FQNNGV. The CDR3, as DNA: TGTGCCAGCAGCCGCCAACAGGGAGTGGGACAGTTCTTC. It encodes CASSRQQGVGQFF.

The chain recombines TRBV12-3 or TRBV12-4 with TRBJ2-1, with TRBD2 matching 13 bases. The V gene end was trimmed by 6 bases and the J gene end by 1 base; junction bases not matched to a gene: 3. The CDR3 sequence is 16 residues long. Here the CDR3 DNA reads TGTGCCAGCAGCCCGGGACTAGCGGGATCCTACAATGAGCAGTTCTTC. It is translated as CASSPGLAGSYNEQFF.

This clonotype appeared many times. CDR3 sequence: CASSSTSQSDTQYF. The CDR3 DNA reads TGTGCCAGCAGTTCGACTAGCCAGTCAGATACGCAGTATTTT. V usage is TRBV2 and J usage is TRBJ2-3; 7 bases are shared with TRBD2. V shed 5 bases, J shed 4 bases, and the junction held 6 bases outside the gene matches. Germline values: CDR1 SNHLY, CDR2 FYNNEI. This CDR3 spans 14 amino acids.

By sample fraction, this clonotype is medium-sized. J is TRBJ1-5 and V is TRBV6-1, with D uncertain. V was pared by 9 bases and J by 0 bases, with 15 bases between. CDR1 and CDR2 (germline): MNHNS, SASEGT. This CDR3 has 15 amino acids. The CDR3 spells CASLWTADSNQPQHF. The CDR3 DNA sequence: TGTGCCAGTTTATGGACGGCCGATAGCAATCAGCCCCAGCATTTT.

Relative to its sample, this clonotype is large. CDR3 protein: CASSEDGGYQDEQYF. CDR3 in DNA: TGTGCCAGCTCGGAAGATGGGGGCTACCAGGACGAGCAGTACTTC. The chain links TRBV18 to TRBJ2-7, with a possible D match to TRBD1 (6 bases). The germline V and J ends were trimmed by 6 bases and 5 bases, with 20 bases remaining between them. This CDR3 spans 15 amino acids. Germline lookup yields CDR1 KGHSH and CDR2 LQKENI.

This clonotype was seen repeatedly, ten times or more. V and J are TRBV7-2 and TRBJ2-5; weak D call: TRBD1 (5 bases). The germline V gene encodes CDR1 SGHTA and CDR2 FQGNSA. V lost 2 bases to trimming and J lost 5 bases, with 15 bases between them. CDR3 length equals 15 residues. CDR3 amino acids: CASSLYGSSGETQYF. CDR3 nucleotide sequence: TGTGCCAGCAGCTTATACGGCAGCTCAGGGGAGACCCAGTACTTC.

This clonotype is deemed medium-sized. The chain is built from TRBV20-1 and TRBJ1-4, with a tentative D call TRBD1 (5 bases). Germline assignment: CDR1 DFQATT and CDR2 SNEGSKA (reference sequence). CDR3 length: 14 residues. V gave up 0 bases and J gave up 8 bases, with 13 bases separating them. CDR3 DNA sequence: TGCAGTGCTAGAGATAATGGGGAGGGGGAAAAACTGTTTTTT. It codes for CSARDNGEGEKLFF.

This clonotype showed up many times. A much bigger clone sits one base away, suggesting this may be a read error. The V call is TRBV27, the J call TRBJ2-7; D uncertain. The CDR3 covers 13 residues. Trimming took 4 bases from V and 1 from J, leaving 8 bases between them. CDR1 MNHEY and CDR2 SMNVEV come from the germline V gene (reference sequence). CDR3 region: CASSSWISYEQYF. CDR3 in DNA: TGTGCCAGCAGTTCCTGGATTTCCTACGAGCAGTACTTC.

The chain uses TRBV10-3 and TRBJ2-2, with 9 positions matching TRBD1. This CDR3 is 15 amino acids long. Germline V CDR1 and CDR2: ENHRY, SYGVKD. J was trimmed by 5 bases and V by 10 bases; bases with no gene match: 11. CDR3 region: CASAPDRGGTGELFF. DNA for the CDR3: TGTGCCAGCGCCCCGGACAGGGGAGGTACCGGGGAGCTGTTTTTT.

This clonotype was observed at least ten times. The chain couples TRBV11-2 to TRBJ1-1; TRBD1 is a possible D gene (5 bases). V gave up 1 base and J gave up 5 bases, with 11 bases separating them. Germline CDR1 and CDR2: SGHAT and FQNNGV. There are 14 residues in the CDR3. As DNA, the CDR3 is TGTGCCAGCAGCTTAGTGGGGGAACAGACTGAAGCTTTCTTT. Residues: CASSLVGEQTEAFF.

This clonotype was observed at least ten times. This rearrangement joins TRBV5-1 to TRBJ2-7; either TRBD1 or TRBD2 may supply D (5 bases each). There are 16 residues in the CDR3. Trimming left V 3 bases short and J 2 bases short, with 18 bases between. Germline values: CDR1 SGHRS, CDR2 YFSETQ. The CDR3 coding sequence is TGCGCCAGCAGCTGGCCGGGACCCACTCGCCCCTACGAGCAGTACTTC. Its protein product is CASSWPGPTRPYEQYF.

In its sample, this clonotype was seen many times. The chain's CDR3 is CASRPPTGAGYEQYF. The CDR3 DNA follows: TGTGCCAGCAGACCCCCAACAGGGGCGGGATACGAGCAGTACTTC. The chain carries TRBV11-3 and TRBJ2-7; D is perhaps TRBD1 (7 bases). CDR1 and CDR2 from the germline V gene are SGHNT and YENEEA. The CDR3 sequence is 15 residues long. Trimming took off 6 bases at V and 4 bases at J, with 19 bases between the two ends.

V and J are TRBV27 and TRBJ2-3; TRBD2 aligns across 11 bases. The CDR3 extends over 16 amino acids. Trimming cost V 2 bases and J 5 bases; bases outside gene matches: 6. The germline V gene has CDR1 MNHEY and CDR2 SMNVEV (reference sequence). CDR3 protein: CASSLVAGGPEDTQYF. In nucleotides, the CDR3 is TGTGCCAGCAGTTTAGTAGCGGGAGGGCCGGAAGATACGCAGTATTTT.

This clonotype was picked up many times. The chain has TRBV29-1 and TRBJ2-5; TRBD1 matches at 8 bases. The ends lost 3 bases at V and 5 bases at J; junction bases unmatched: 5. The length of the CDR3 is 13 residues. The germline gives CDR1 SQVTM, CDR2 ANQGSEA. CDR3 in DNA: TGCAGCGTTGAGACAGGGGATCTTGAGACCCAGTACTTC. Translating gives CSVETGDLETQYF.

In its sample, this clonotype was seen many times. The chain joins TRBV14 to TRBJ2-5; maybe TRBD2 (5 bases). Per the germline V gene, CDR1 is SGHDN and CDR2 is FVKESK. V lost 2 bases to trimming and J lost 2 bases, with 12 bases between them. CDR3 size: 15 residues. CDR3 protein: CASSQQPQRQETQYF. Here the CDR3 DNA reads TGTGCCAGCAGCCAACAACCCCAGCGGCAAGAGACCCAGTACTTC. Full variable domain (remainder filled in from reference TRBV14 and TRBJ2-5): EAGVTQFPSHSVIEKGQTVTLRCDPISGHDNLYWYRRVMGKEIKFLLHFVKESKQDESGMPNNRFLAERTGGTYSTLKVQPAELEDSGVYFCASSQQPQRQETQYFGPGTRLLVL.

This clonotype is categorized as hyperexpanded. V is TRBV10-3 and J is TRBJ1-1; 7 nucleotides agree with TRBD1. Germline V gene sequence: CDR1 ENHRY, CDR2 SYGVKD. The CDR3 loop spans 16 amino acids. The junction had 12 bases not matched to a gene; V was cut back by 5 bases and J by 3 bases. CDR3 DNA sequence: TGTGCCATCAGTAGCAGGGATGGGACAGAAGACACTGAAGCTTTCTTT. Protein: CAISSRDGTEDTEAFF.

In this sample, this clonotype turned up many times. The CDR3 reads CASSSGTDPEAFF. As DNA, the CDR3 is TGTGCCAGCAGCTCTGGGACAGACCCTGAAGCTTTCTTT. The chain has TRBV7-9 and TRBJ1-1, with 7 bases identical to TRBD1. With V trimmed by 4 bases and J by 6 bases, 5 bases remained unmatched. Germline CDR1 and CDR2: SEHNR and FQNEAQ (reference sequence). The CDR3 is 13 residues long.

This clonotype was picked up a small number of times. The chain recombines TRBV12-3 or TRBV12-4 with TRBJ1-3; the D gene is possibly TRBD1 (6 bases). V lost 6 bases to trimming and J lost 0 bases, with 6 bases between them. CDR3 length: 13 amino acids. The DNA of the CDR3 is TGTGCCAGCAGGACAGGCTCTGGAAACACCATATATTTT. This gives the protein CASRTGSGNTIYF.